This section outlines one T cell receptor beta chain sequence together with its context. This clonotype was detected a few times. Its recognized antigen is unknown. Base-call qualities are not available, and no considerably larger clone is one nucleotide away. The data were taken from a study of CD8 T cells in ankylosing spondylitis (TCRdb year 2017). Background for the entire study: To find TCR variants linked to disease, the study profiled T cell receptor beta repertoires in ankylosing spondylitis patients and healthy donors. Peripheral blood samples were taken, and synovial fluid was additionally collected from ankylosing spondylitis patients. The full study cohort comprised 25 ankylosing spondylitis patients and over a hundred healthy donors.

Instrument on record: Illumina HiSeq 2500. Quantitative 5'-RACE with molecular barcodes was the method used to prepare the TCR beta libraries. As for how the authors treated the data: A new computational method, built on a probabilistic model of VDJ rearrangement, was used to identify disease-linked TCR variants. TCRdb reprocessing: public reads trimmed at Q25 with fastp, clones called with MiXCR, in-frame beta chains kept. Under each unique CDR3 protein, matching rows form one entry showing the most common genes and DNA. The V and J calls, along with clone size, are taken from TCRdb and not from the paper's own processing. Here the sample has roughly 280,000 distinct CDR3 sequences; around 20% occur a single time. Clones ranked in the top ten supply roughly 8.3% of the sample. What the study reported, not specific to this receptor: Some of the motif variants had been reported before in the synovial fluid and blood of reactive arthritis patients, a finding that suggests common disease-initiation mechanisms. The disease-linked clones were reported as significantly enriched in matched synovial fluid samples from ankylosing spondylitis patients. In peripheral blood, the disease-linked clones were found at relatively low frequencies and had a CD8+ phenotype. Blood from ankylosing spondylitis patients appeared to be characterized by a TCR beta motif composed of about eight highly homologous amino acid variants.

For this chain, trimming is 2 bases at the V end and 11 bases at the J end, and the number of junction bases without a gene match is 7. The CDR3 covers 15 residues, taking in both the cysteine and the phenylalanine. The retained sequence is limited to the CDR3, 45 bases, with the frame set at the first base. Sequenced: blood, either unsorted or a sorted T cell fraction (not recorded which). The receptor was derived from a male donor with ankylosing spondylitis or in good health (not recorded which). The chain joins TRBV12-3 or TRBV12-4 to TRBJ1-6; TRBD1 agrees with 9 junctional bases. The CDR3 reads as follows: CASSLRGQGGPPLHF. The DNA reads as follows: TGTGCCAGCAGTTTACGGGGACAGGGAGGGCCACCCCTCCACTTT.